Reported below is one T cell receptor (beta chain). The antigen remains undetermined. Into CD45RA+ naive and CD45RA-negative memory subsets, the CD4+ cells were split. This entry is derived from a study of shared clonotypes between healthy human individuals. Study-level background: The plates for each donor numbered three CD4 naive, three CD4 memory, two CD8 naive and one CD8 memory.

The test was conducted at deep level. Measured with immunoSEQ multiplex PCR; TCRdb has only the in-frame clones, and not every one. The sample consists of approximately 2.5 million clones, around 90% of them appearing once. Regarding the study as a whole: Donor scarcity curtailed the genetic and exposure-history diversity represented herein.

Trimming left V 0 bases short and J 3 bases short, with 14 bases between. The CDR3 spans 16 residues. Germline CDR1 SGDLS, CDR2 YYNGEE. The TCR originated in a man younger than 30 in good health. The V call is TRBV9, the J call TRBJ2-3; tentative D call: TRBD2 (6 bases). The sample comprised naive CD4+ T cells sorted from blood. Indicated subset: CD45RA+ positively selected. The CDR3 nucleotides are TGTGCCAGCAGCGTAGCATCCGGGAGTCGGACAGATACGCAGTATTTT. Residues: CASSVASGSRTDTQYF.